This entry lists 17 T cell receptor beta chains sequenced from one sample in a study of T cell responses to AZD1222 COVID-19 vaccine. The protocol was immunoSEQ multiplex PCR, while the TCRdb copy is restricted to in-frame clones and leaves out a portion. The sample lists about 130,000 clones; approximately 85% were seen once. The material was peripheral blood, obtained on day 0 of AZD1222 vaccination. The receptors originated from an adult in good health.

The chain employs TRBV2 and TRBJ2-5, with 7 bases matching TRBD1. The V and J ends lost 3 bases and 1 base, in that order; junction bases with no gene match: 2. This CDR3 region has 14 residues. CDR1 SNHLY and CDR2 FYNNEI come from the germline V gene. The CDR3 bases are TGTGCCAGCAGTGAGACAGGGTCCCAAGAGACCCAGTACTTC. Its translation: CASSETGSQETQYF.

The V gene is TRBV3-1 (or the pseudogene TRBV3-2), the J gene TRBJ2-7; TRBD2 matches 7 bases. The CDR3 loop spans 15 amino acids. Germline V gene sequence: CDR1 LGHDT, CDR2 YNNKEL (reference sequence). The V and J ends lost 6 bases and 0 bases, in that order; junction bases with no gene match: 8. The CDR3 coding sequence is TGTGCCAGCAGTAAACCAGGGAGGGCCTCCTACGAGCAGTACTTC. Its protein is CASSKPGRASYEQYF.

This sequence joins TRBV27 and TRBJ2-2; no firm D call. Per germline, CDR1 MNHEY and CDR2 SMNVEV (reference sequence). The CDR3 totals 12 residues. V was pared by 2 bases and J by 8 bases, with 6 bases between. The DNA of the CDR3 is TGTGCCAGCAGTTTAGGGTGGGGGGAGCTGTTTTTT. It is translated as CASSLGWGELFF.

The V call is TRBV10-3, the J call TRBJ2-3; 10 bases map to TRBD2. V gave up 6 bases and J gave up 6 bases; unmatched junction bases: 3. The CDR3 extends over 13 amino acids. Germline V CDR1 and CDR2: ENHRY, SYGVKD. The DNA of the CDR3 is TGTGCCATCAGCCCAGCGGGGGGGGATACGCAGTATTTT. Its translation is CAISPAGGDTQYF.

V is TRBV7-9 and J is TRBJ2-1; 9 nucleotides line up with TRBD2. The germline CDR1 and CDR2 sequences are SEHNR and FQNEAQ (reference sequence). J was trimmed by 6 bases and V by 0 bases; bases with no gene match: 6. The CDR3 contains 16 residues. The CDR3 loop is CASSLAWASGANEQFF. Here the CDR3 DNA reads TGTGCCAGCAGCTTAGCTTGGGCTAGCGGGGCCAATGAGCAGTTCTTC.

The J gene is TRBJ2-7, the V gene TRBV5-1; 11 nucleotides line up with TRBD2. CDR1 SGHRS and CDR2 YFSETQ come from the germline V gene. The length of the CDR3 is 14 residues. V trimming: 6 bases; J trimming: 4 bases; junction bases outside the gene matches: 6. CDR3 residues: CASTTTSGIYEQYF. The CDR3 nucleotides read TGCGCCAGCACCACGACTAGCGGGATATACGAGCAGTACTTC.

The count of this clone is one. The rearrangement uses TRBV25-1 and TRBJ2-7, with TRBD1 identical over 8 bases. Trimming took 5 bases from V and 3 from J; bases not matched to a gene: 3. The CDR3 runs 13 residues. Germline V gene sequence: CDR1 MGHDK, CDR2 SYGVNS. The CDR3: CASSFGQGYEQYF. The CDR3 nucleotides read TGTGCCAGCAGTTTTGGACAGGGCTACGAGCAGTACTTC.

This chain joins TRBV9 and TRBJ1-2, with 8 positions matching TRBD1. This CDR3 region has 14 residues. Losses at the gene ends were 0 bases for V and 4 bases for J; bases not matched to a gene: 2. Germline V gene data show CDR1 as SGDLS and CDR2 as YYNGEE. The DNA for the CDR3 is TGTGCCAGCAGCGTAGCAGGGGGCTCCTATGGCTACACCTTC. It specifies CASSVAGGSYGYTF.

The gene calls are TRBV5-6 and TRBJ1-5; D is perhaps TRBD1 (5 bases). Deletions cut 3 bases from V and 7 bases from J, with 8 bases between. Per the germline V gene, CDR1 is SGHDT and CDR2 is YYEEEE. This CDR3 is 12 amino acids long. The CDR3 DNA sequence: TGTGCCAGCAGCTGGGGCGGCCAGCCCCAGCATTTT. It encodes CASSWGGQPQHF.

The chain uses TRBV12-3 or TRBV12-4 and TRBJ1-1, with D tentatively TRBD1 (6 bases). The CDR3 has 13 residues. Trimming took 3 bases from V and 4 from J, leaving 9 bases between them. The CDR3 loop is CASSFRGTTEAFF. DNA of the CDR3: TGTGCCAGCAGTTTTAGGGGGACCACTGAAGCTTTCTTT.

The chain combines TRBV3-1 (or the pseudogene TRBV3-2) with TRBJ2-1; 11 bases line up with TRBD2. Germline CDR1 and CDR2: LGHDT and YNNKEL (reference sequence). V was clipped by 1 base and J by 4 bases; unmatched bases: 24. The CDR3 has 23 amino acids. The CDR3 loop is CASSQAARTGPGTSGSGYNEQFF. The CDR3 region has the DNA TGTGCCAGCAGCCAAGCCGCCCGGACAGGGCCGGGCACTAGCGGGAGTGGATACAATGAGCAGTTCTTC.

J is TRBJ2-3 and V is TRBV14; no clear D gene. The CDR3 spans 15 residues. V was clipped by 1 base and J by 5 bases, with 13 bases between them. Germline-derived CDR1 and CDR2 are SGHDN and FVKESK. CDR3 region: CASSQVPVVGDTQYF. The CDR3 bases are TGTGCCAGCAGCCAAGTTCCGGTAGTTGGAGATACGCAGTATTTT.

This chain links TRBV2 with TRBJ2-2; 13 bases agree with TRBD2. The V segment lost 2 bases and the J segment 2 bases; nucleotides outside the gene matches: 2. Germline assignment: CDR1 SNHLY and CDR2 FYNNEI. The CDR3 runs to 17 residues. The CDR3 loop is CASSETSGRVNTGELFF. In DNA, the CDR3 is TGTGCCAGCAGTGAAACTAGCGGGAGGGTAAACACCGGGGAGCTGTTTTTT. The whole variable domain, filled in from reference TRBV2 and TRBJ2-2, reads EPEVTQTPSHQVTQMGQEVILRCVPISNHLYFYWYRQILGQKVEFLVSFYNNEISEKSEIFDDQFSVERPDGSNFTLKIRSTKLEDSAMYFCASSETSGRVNTGELFFGEGSRLTVL.

This chain joins TRBV7-8 and TRBJ2-1; a weak D match, TRBD2 (5 bases). The V gene lost 2 bases and the J gene lost 1 base, with 9 bases spanning the gap. Per the germline V gene, CDR1 is SGHVS and CDR2 is FQNEAQ. CDR3 size: 15 residues. CDR3 residues: CASSLTGDSYNEQFF. DNA of the CDR3: TGTGCCAGCAGCTTAACCGGGGATTCCTACAATGAGCAGTTCTTC.

The chain has TRBV7-9 and TRBJ1-1, with D unresolved. The germline gives CDR1 SEHNR, CDR2 FQNEAQ (reference sequence). Trimming stripped 5 bases from V and 4 bases from J, with 8 bases between. This CDR3 is 12 amino acids long. The CDR3: CASSPWGTEAFF. The DNA of the CDR3 is TGTGCCAGCAGCCCTTGGGGCACTGAAGCTTTCTTT.

This chain links TRBV30 with TRBJ1-2; a weak D match, TRBD1 (5 bases). Germline lookup yields CDR1 GTSNPN and CDR2 SVGIG (reference sequence). V was shortened by 0 bases and J by 5 bases, with 13 bases between the two germline ends. The CDR3 extends over 14 amino acids. The CDR3 reads CAWSVGAAAYGYTF. CDR3 nucleotide sequence: TGTGCCTGGAGTGTTGGGGCAGCAGCATATGGCTACACCTTC.

This sequence joins TRBV24-1 and TRBJ1-1; D might be TRBD1 (5 bases). The V end was cut by 6 bases, the J end by 0 bases, with 7 bases between. The length of the CDR3 is 13 residues. Germline values: CDR1 KGHDR, CDR2 SFDVKD. The CDR3 DNA reads TGTGCCACCAGTTTGGGGGTGAACACTGAAGCTTTCTTT. As protein: CATSLGVNTEAFF.